The 5 T cell receptor beta chains below all came from one sample that was sequenced in a study of blood T cell repertoires in COVID-19. Clones were sequenced by immunoSEQ multiplex PCR, and TCRdb holds only the in-frame ones, with some missing. The repertoire has under 150,000 clones, approximately 87% of them found once; the top ten carry more than 4%. Sequencing was done on a sample of peripheral blood. The receptors shown here come from a woman aged 40 to 50 with acute or convalescent COVID-19.

This chain connects TRBV11-2 to TRBJ2-3; 10 bases align to TRBD2. Unmatched junction bases numbered 5, after V lost 2 bases and J lost 6 bases. Germline V gene lookup returns CDR1 SGHAT and CDR2 FQNNGV. This CDR3 is built from 15 residues. The CDR3 sequence is CASSLTSGDGDTQYF. CDR3 nucleotide sequence: TGTGCCAGCAGCTTAACTAGCGGGGATGGGGATACGCAGTATTTT.

V and J are TRBV5-1 and TRBJ1-1, with D tentatively TRBD1 (6 bases). CDR3 size: 14 residues. From germline, CDR1 is SGHRS and CDR2 YFSETQ. V lost 4 bases to trimming and J lost 2 bases, with 12 bases between them. CDR3 in DNA: TGCGCCAGCAGCCCCGGGACATCTAACACTGAAGCTTTCTTT. Translating it yields CASSPGTSNTEAFF.

This chain uses TRBV28 with TRBJ1-1; D ambiguous. The CDR3 covers 13 residues. Trimming removed 3 bases from V and 1 base from J, with 6 bases in between. Germline V gene data show CDR1 as MDHEN and CDR2 as SYDVKM. This CDR3 reads CASSLARNTEAFF. CDR3 sequence (DNA): TGTGCCAGCAGTTTGGCCCGGAACACTGAAGCTTTCTTT. Combining the CDR3 with reference TRBV28 and TRBJ1-1 gives the whole variable domain DVKVTQSSRYLVKRTGEKVFLECVQDMDHENMFWYRQDPGLGLRLIYFSYDVKMKEKGDIPEGYSVSREKKERFSLILESASTNQTSMYLCASSLARNTEAFFGQGTRLTVV.

J is TRBJ2-1 and V is TRBV18; tentatively, D is TRBD2 (5 bases). V was pared by 2 bases and J by 5 bases, with 16 bases between. This CDR3 has 16 amino acids. The germline gives CDR1 KGHSH, CDR2 LQKENI. The CDR3 spells CASSPGSPETHNEQFF. The CDR3 region has the DNA TGTGCCAGCTCACCAGGGAGCCCTGAGACCCACAATGAGCAGTTCTTC.

The CDR3 DNA is TGTGCCAGCAGTGACCGACAGGTTGATGGAAACACCATATATTTT. Residues: CASSDRQVDGNTIYF. The chain links TRBV6-2 or TRBV6-3 to TRBJ1-3; tentatively, D is TRBD1 (6 bases). CDR1 is MNHEY and CDR2 is SVGEGT in the germline V gene. V lost 5 bases to trimming and J lost 3 bases, with 14 bases between them. This CDR3 spans 15 amino acids.